This paragraph covers one T cell receptor beta chain sequence. Its binding antigen is unknown. Per-base quality was not reported, and no clone a single base away is much larger than it. The data originate from a study of cytomegalovirus exposure and HLA in healthy donors (dated by TCRdb to 2017 to 2019). A note on the overall study: An earlier analysis of roughly 500 of the donors reported approximately 300 Gb of sequence data and more than 90 million unique TCR beta sequences from some 180 million T cells. In a later analysis, previously published TCR beta repertoires from more than 500 donors were re-analyzed and high-resolution HLA genotyping was added so that TCR occurrence patterns could be studied. Roughly five DR-DQ haplotypes were handled as single units for association and clustering, since linkage in the cohort was strong. The genetic ancestry cluster associated with self-reported Caucasian donors included 81% of the 398 genotyped donors. Besides the first cohort of 666 subjects, a separate validation cohort made up of 120 different subjects was used. About 320 gigabases of sequencing data and 78 million or so unique TCR sequences were included in an early release covering around 650 HLA-typed donors. On average, around 240,000 unique TCR beta nucleotide sequences were sequenced per donor among some 430 genotyped donors of the cohort, with 15% to 20% of those sequences being non-productive. In an earlier analysis of several hundred of the donors, high-throughput TCR beta sequencing was used to judge whether each TCR beta V gene segment behaved as functional or pseudogenic. All discovery cohort repertoires had been generated using a single sequencing platform. Alongside the repertoire data, information on donor age, sex, ethnicity and CMV serostatus was compiled. In a later genetic analysis, genome-wide SNP genotypes for about three fifths of the roughly 670 donors were used, and that subset was treated as a discovery cohort. The study was designed to test whether signatures of past pathogen exposure could be identified by cataloging public T cell receptors. Class I and class II HLA loci were covered by the typing at four-digit resolution. Rather than using new phenotypic data, the later analysis identified candidate immune exposures from TCR beta sequences and from how often those sequences occurred across donors. The study combined high-throughput TCR immunosequencing, statistical association of individual TCRs with disease status, and machine learning to predict cytomegalovirus infection status. Typing coverage differed by locus: A, B, C, DRB1 and DQB1 were typed in roughly 629-640 donors, DQA1 in 500 to 550, DPA1 in approximately 610, and DPB1 in about 450. The study used immunosequencing to profile the T cell repertoires of under 700 subjects and linked those repertoires to cytomegalovirus serostatus.

Libraries were prepared through the immunoSEQ multiplex PCR assay. A mixture of 60 forward primers for TCR Vbeta segments and 13 reverse primers for TCR Jbeta segments was used in the multiplex PCR. Amplification of the CDR3 region of rearranged TCR beta genes was performed with a multiplex PCR assay on genomic DNA. Amplified TCR beta libraries were sequenced as 87-base-pair reads on the Illumina HiSeq System. On the authors' methods: In a later analysis, tens of millions of unique TCR beta chains were counted across the 500 to 850 repertoires, and about 10 million of these chains were shared by at least two donors. Raw reads were error-corrected and collapsed into unique sequences by a nearest-neighbor algorithm in which closely related sequences were merged to remove PCR and sequencing errors. CDR3 sequences were aligned to IMGT reference sequences to assign V, D and J gene segments. Each retained sequence needed at least a six-nucleotide match to both a V gene segment and a J gene segment. A rearrangement was called productive if the CDR3 had no stop codons and remained in frame with V and J, and every other rearrangement was called non-productive. Following IMGT convention, CDR3 was defined as the stretch from the second conserved V-encoded cysteine up to the conserved J-encoded phenylalanine. Sequences without an unambiguous match to a single V gene segment were excluded from the earlier analysis of about 630 of the donors. In an earlier analysis of more than 500 of the donors, a V segment was called functional when productive rearrangements were above 56.7%, and segregating when the standard deviation between donors exceeded 5%. A statistical classification framework was developed to diagnose cytomegalovirus status using the catalog of TCR beta chain sequences. In a later analysis, TCR nucleotide sequences were compared against IMGT/GENE-DB human TR gene sequences so that V and J genes could be assigned. The TCRdist pipeline was used in a later analysis to assign CDR3 sequences and most-parsimonious VDJ recombination scenarios. In a later analysis, every TCR beta chain was defined by the combination of its CDR3 amino acid sequence and its V-gene family, and reads without a unique V-gene family were dropped. A later analysis removed 592 highly shared, low-generation-probability nucleotide sequences to deal with suspected cross-contamination and a sequencing artifact. In a later analysis, a clonal expansion index for each public chain was calculated from normalized within-repertoire ranks of inferred template counts. A later analysis computed generation probabilities with a VDJ recombination model fitted to out-of-frame rearrangements, and checked the results against IGoR. In a later analysis, TCR-TCR, TCR-HLA and TCR-CMV co-occurrence was scored with hypergeometric tests, and a repertoire-size bias correction was applied to TCR pairs. A later analysis estimated false discovery rates by permuting HLA or CMV assignments 20 times. A later analysis grouped co-occurring TCRs with DBSCAN, adding TCRdist sequence similarity when clustering within HLA-allele-positive subsets. Repertoires with fewer than 30,000 or more than 120,000 public chains were left out of co-occurrence clustering, as were about five repertoires with anomalous nucleotide sharing. As stored in TCRdb, this immuneACCESS dataset retains in-frame rearrangements with V and J assigned. A fraction of the clones does not appear; measured against another copy, unresolved V genes explain less than half of the discrepancy, and the remainder lacks a known reason. Clone size and the V and J calls come from that table; the DNA yielded D and trimming. This sample gives around 170,000 clones in total; more than 60% of them show up just once. Roughly 1.4% of the sample is taken by the ten largest.

The cohort comprised approximately 700 healthy bone marrow donors. All cohort members were sampled while nominally healthy, although unrecorded immune exposures were likely present. The donor tested CMV seronegative, placing the donor among the 350 or so seronegative members of the cohort. Each donor provided a peripheral blood sample, and peripheral blood mononuclear cells were used for TCR beta sequencing. The Qiagen DNeasy Blood Extraction Kit was used to extract genomic DNA from the blood cell samples. The junction shows trimming of 4 bases on V and 7 bases on J, and the gene matches do not reach 4 bases of it. The CDR3 has 13 amino acids, counting the end cysteine and phenylalanine. The kept DNA is CDR3 alone, 39 bases in frame from the first base. The germline V gene sets CDR1 to SNHLY and CDR2 to FYNNEI. The research as a whole found: Only TCR beta chains were sequenced in this cohort, and the absence of alpha or paired-chain data limited detectable features. Cytomegalovirus status was reported to be diagnosed by the classifier with high specificity and sensitivity in both the original and validation cohorts. A total of about 180 TCR beta chains were listed by the study as associated with cytomegalovirus. Strong co-occurrence of HLA alleles, especially DR and DQ, made assigning TCR associations to individual alleles difficult. Compared with the 666-donor mean, donors in an Asian-associated ancestry cluster had fewer N-insertions in productive TCRs, according to a later genetic analysis. Correlated functional status among segregating V segments might reflect linkage disequilibrium, but an unknown experimental factor could not be ruled out. While some public TCRs were present in many individuals, most TCR sequences turned up only very rarely across donors. A later analysis found that HLA-associated TCR beta chains were more clonally expanded and had lower generation probabilities than equally common non-associated chains. According to a later analysis, TCR association rates differed among HLA loci, with DRB1 alleles showing the most associated TCRs and HLA-C alleles showing the fewest. The sequencing pipeline was judged likely to have produced a cluster of highly shared sequence variants as a technical artifact. Because HLA typing was unavailable for some donors at each locus, only the typed subset was used in association tests. Because the 87-base-pair reads could not distinguish some IMGT-functional V segments, including TRBV6-2 and TRBV6-3, those segments were excluded. In an earlier analysis of fewer than 750 of the donors, most TCR beta V segments were observed in productive rearrangements about 90% or about 30% of the time, broadly matching IMGT annotations. The authors suggested that the approach could potentially be extended to other disease states and immunological phenotypes. According to a later analysis, most CMV-associated TCR beta chains appeared to be HLA-restricted, and the HLA associations seemed to be driven largely by CMV exposure. Roughly uniform sequencing depth across donors was assumed in presence/absence analyses, although this assumption may not hold. Because counts were too low, about 17 rarely observed V segments, including chromosome 9 orphons, were excluded from the earlier analysis of 587 of the donors. A few of the identified cytomegalovirus-associated TCR beta chains were confirmed in vitro to be specific for cytomegalovirus antigens. CMV serostatus was the only immune exposure information available for the cohort. Several of the top co-occurrence clusters appeared to be linked to parvovirus B19, influenza, CMV and Epstein-Barr virus, according to a later analysis. A further reported finding was that TCR beta sequences accurately predicted the HLA-A and HLA-B alleles for most subjects in the first cohort. Specific HLA alleles were associated with roughly 17,000 TCR beta sequences at a false discovery rate of 0.05 in a later analysis. A later genetic analysis associated a missense DCLRE1C variant with V-gene and J-gene trimming of TCR beta chains, and an independent cohort replicated the association.

The sequenced sample was PBMCs. The receptor's source is a man aged 18 to 30 in good health and CMV-seronegative. The rearranged chain carries TRBV2 and TRBJ1-2, with 9 junctional bases fitting TRBD1. The DNA is as follows: TGTGCCAGCAGTGGGGGACAGGGACGTGGCTACACCTTC. Translated, it gives CASSGGQGRGYTF.